The next 20 T cell receptor beta chains were all read from a single sample in a study of blood T cell repertoires in COVID-19. Assay used: immunoSEQ multiplex PCR; TCRdb lists only in-frame clones, some missing. The sample holds more than 80,000 clones, roughly 87% seen once. Material for sequencing was peripheral blood. The receptor source for this set is a man in his late teens or twenties with COVID-19, enrolled during active disease.

CDR3 sequence: CASSQAGKSTEAFF. Written as DNA, the CDR3 is TGTGCCAGCAGCCAAGCGGGGAAGAGCACTGAAGCTTTCTTT. This rearrangement joins TRBV3-1 (or the pseudogene TRBV3-2) to TRBJ1-1, with D uncertain. This CDR3 has 14 residues. Trimming left V 1 base short and J 4 bases short, with 10 bases between. Germline V gene lookup returns CDR1 LGHDT and CDR2 YNNKEL (reference sequence).

This CDR3 is CASSQGVQPEQYF. The CDR3 DNA reads as TGTGCCAGCAGCCAGGGAGTACAGCCCGAGCAGTACTTC. The chain combines TRBV3-1 (or the pseudogene TRBV3-2) with TRBJ2-7; TRBD2 might be the D (5 bases). Germline loops: CDR1 LGHDT, CDR2 YNNKEL (reference sequence). This CDR3 contains 13 residues. Trimming pared 3 bases from V and 6 bases from J, leaving 12 bases between.

This clone was found once. The chain joins TRBV10-3 to TRBJ2-5, with 13 bases that match TRBD2. The CDR3 spans 17 residues. The germline gives CDR1 ENHRY, CDR2 SYGVKD. Trimming at V came to 0 bases and at J to 3 bases, leaving 4 bases not matched to a gene. The CDR3 region has the DNA TGTGCCATCAGTGAGTCGAGGGGACTAGCGGGGAAAGAGACCCAGTACTTC. Translating gives CAISESRGLAGKETQYF.

This clone has only a few counts. This sequence joins TRBV5-6 and TRBJ1-3; D uncertain. V dropped 2 bases and J dropped 2 bases, with 8 bases sitting between them. The germline CDR1 and CDR2 sequences are SGHDT and YYEEEE. CDR3 size: 14 residues. The CDR3 loop is CASSLLETGNTIYF. CDR3 DNA sequence: TGTGCCAGCAGCTTACTGGAGACTGGAAACACCATATATTTT.

This clone was counted once. The chain combines TRBV18 with TRBJ2-7, with 14 bases aligning to TRBD2. CDR1 is KGHSH, CDR2 LQKENI, per germline. This CDR3 comprises 16 residues. Trimming at V came to 5 bases and at J to 2 bases, leaving 5 bases not matched to a gene. The chain's CDR3 is CASSKGTSGSTYEQYF. The CDR3 DNA reads TGTGCCAGCTCAAAAGGGACTAGCGGGAGCACCTACGAGCAGTACTTC.

A single count supports this clone. The chain uses TRBV5-4 and TRBJ2-7; 7 nucleotides align to TRBD1. Germline-derived CDR1 and CDR2 are SGHNT and YYREEE (reference sequence). Germline trimming cut 2 bases from V and 3 bases from J; bases unmatched to any gene: 8. The CDR3 length is 15 residues. As DNA, the CDR3 is TGTGCCAGCAGCTTAGGGACAGCCCTCTACTACGAGCAGTACTTC. It yields the protein CASSLGTALYYEQYF.

The chain links TRBV5-4 to TRBJ2-1, with D possibly being TRBD1 (5 bases). Deletions cut 2 bases from V and 1 base from J, with 13 bases between. The CDR3 is made up of 16 amino acids. Germline assignment: CDR1 SGHNT and CDR2 YYREEE (reference sequence). The CDR3 here is CASSLGHRSSYNEQFF. The CDR3 nucleotides are TGTGCCAGCAGCTTAGGACACAGGTCATCCTACAATGAGCAGTTCTTC.

A single count supports this clone. The rearrangement joins TRBV5-1 to TRBJ1-5, with D unclear. Trimming shortened V by 1 base and J by 3 bases, and 8 bases separated the two germline ends. This CDR3 has 14 amino acids. Per germline, CDR1 SGHRS and CDR2 YFSETQ. This CDR3 reads CASSLPGDNQPQHF. CDR3 sequence (DNA): TGCGCCAGCAGCTTGCCAGGCGACAATCAGCCCCAGCATTTT.

V gene TRBV27 combines with J gene TRBJ1-2; D might be TRBD1 (5 bases). The length of the CDR3 is 12 residues. V shed 4 bases and J shed 7 bases, with 10 bases lying between them. CDR1 is MNHEY, CDR2 SMNVEV, per germline (reference sequence). CDR3 bases: TGTGCCAGCAGTTCGTGGGGCAGTGGCTACACCTTC. Translation: CASSSWGSGYTF.

The chain carries TRBV7-7 and TRBJ1-5; D is perhaps TRBD1 (6 bases). Germline V gene lookup returns CDR1 SSHAT and CDR2 FNYEAQ (reference sequence). This CDR3 comprises 15 residues. V was pared by 4 bases and J by 0 bases, with 10 bases between. In DNA, the CDR3 is TGTGCCAGCAGCTCTCCAGGGGCTAGCAATCAGCCCCAGCATTTT. This gives the protein CASSSPGASNQPQHF.

The rearrangement uses TRBV13 and TRBJ2-7; D might be TRBD1 (6 bases). CDR3 length: 13 residues. Trimming stripped 4 bases from V and 2 bases from J, with 9 bases between. Germline V CDR1 and CDR2: PRHDT, FYEKMQ (reference sequence). CDR3: CASSYGQPYEQYF. In DNA form, the CDR3 reads TGTGCCAGCAGCTACGGACAGCCCTACGAGCAGTACTTC.

This clone was observed a few times. This chain uses TRBV27 with TRBJ1-5, with 9 bases lining up with TRBD1. V trimming: 4 bases; J trimming: 7 bases; junction bases outside the gene matches: 2. In germline, CDR1 is MNHEY, CDR2 SMNVEV (reference sequence). This CDR3 has 13 amino acids. CDR3 sequence (DNA): TGTGCCAGCAGTTGGACAGGGGAACAGCCCCAGCATTTT. Its translation is CASSWTGEQPQHF.

V gene TRBV6-5 combines with J gene TRBJ2-1; a possible D gene is TRBD1 (6 bases). Trimming cost V 9 bases and J 7 bases, with 10 bases left between them. The CDR3 covers 11 residues. Germline lookup yields CDR1 MNHEY and CDR2 SVGAGI. As DNA, the CDR3 is TGTGCCAGTGTCCAGGGGAATGAGCAGTTCTTC. It specifies CASVQGNEQFF.

This chain joins TRBV18 and TRBJ1-1, with a tentative D call TRBD1 (6 bases). V lost 3 bases and J 4 bases, leaving 12 bases between the germline ends. Germline CDR1 is KGHSH and CDR2 is LQKENI. The CDR3 consists of 14 residues. The CDR3 bases are TGTGCCAGCTCACCTGAGGACAGCCCCACTGAAGCTTTCTTT. As protein: CASSPEDSPTEAFF.

This clone was detected once. The chain joins TRBV5-4 to TRBJ2-7; 7 positions match TRBD2. This CDR3 has 17 residues. In germline, CDR1 is SGHNT, CDR2 YYREEE (reference sequence). V lost 1 base and J lost 2; bases outside the gene matches: 12. The CDR3 DNA reads as TGTGCCAGCAGCTTGACCTTCCTGGCTAGCGGACCCTACGAGCAGTACTTC. Residues: CASSLTFLASGPYEQYF.

The chain has TRBV2 and TRBJ1-1, with a tentative D call TRBD1 (5 bases). Trimming cost V 3 bases and J 1 base, with 9 bases left between them. The CDR3 is 14 amino acids. Germline values: CDR1 SNHLY, CDR2 FYNNEI. The CDR3 reads CASSDAGRNTEAFF. The CDR3 DNA follows: TGTGCCAGCAGTGACGCAGGGCGGAACACTGAAGCTTTCTTT.

J is TRBJ1-1 and V is TRBV5-6; no clear D. This CDR3 has 16 amino acids. CDR1 and CDR2 from the germline V gene are SGHDT and YYEEEE. The V gene lost 4 bases and the J gene lost 0 bases, with 16 bases spanning the gap. The CDR3 DNA reads as TGTGCCAGCAGCGCGGTCTCGGCGGGTTTGAACACTGAAGCTTTCTTT. This encodes CASSAVSAGLNTEAFF.

This clone was recorded only once. The genes are TRBV27 and TRBJ1-1; 10 bases match TRBD1. In germline, CDR1 is MNHEY, CDR2 SMNVEV (reference sequence). Germline trimming cut 3 bases from V and 1 base from J; bases unmatched to any gene: 5. CDR3 size: 16 residues. The CDR3 loop is CASSFGTGEGNTEAFF. The CDR3 DNA follows: TGTGCCAGCAGTTTCGGGACAGGGGAAGGGAACACTGAAGCTTTCTTT.

This rearrangement joins TRBV25-1 to TRBJ1-6; no reliable D call. The V end was cut by 4 bases, the J end by 4 bases, with 5 bases between. The CDR3 is 13 residues long. In germline, CDR1 is MGHDK, CDR2 SYGVNS. CDR3 amino acids: CASSGGYNSPLHF. In nucleotides, the CDR3 is TGTGCCAGCAGTGGCGGATATAATTCACCCCTCCACTTT. The entire variable domain, with the rest obtained from reference TRBV25-1 and TRBJ1-6, is as follows: EADIYQTPRYLVIGTGKKITLECSQTMGHDKMYWYQQDPGMELHLIHYSYGVNSTEKGDLSSESTVSRIRTEHFPLTLESARPSHTSQYLCASSGGYNSPLHFGNGTRLTVT.

This chain links TRBV6-6 with TRBJ2-7; D is unclear. CDR3 length: 14 amino acids. V shed 0 bases and J shed 2 bases, with 8 bases lying between them. The germline gives CDR1 MNHNY, CDR2 SVGAGI (reference sequence). CDR3 sequence: CASSYSADPYEQYF. DNA of the CDR3: TGTGCCAGCAGTTACTCGGCAGATCCCTACGAGCAGTACTTC.